A selection of T cell receptor beta chains follows, all from one sample in a study of CD8 T cells in Susac syndrome. MiXCR, applied by TCRdb to the immunoSEQ multiplex PCR reads, yields one record per CDR3 protein. The table lists over 140,000 distinct CDR3 sequences, around 95% of them singletons, with more than 0.14% in the top ten. Sequencing used CD4+ T cells from PBMCs. All receptors derive from a human donor with Susac syndrome. Each CDR3 is given with its conserved first and last residue. The D gene is left open where the match is weak. Clone size is given for some rows only: seen once, a few or many times, or a class if the clone is expanded.

V,size,D,J,DNA,CDR3
TRBV30,NA,NA,TRBJ1-1,TGTGCATACCAAGCGGGGTCGAACACTGAAGCTTTCTTT,CAYQAGSNTEAFF
TRBV20-1,once,NA,TRBJ2-7,TGCAGTGCTACGGGGCTCTCCTACGAGCAGTACTTC,CSATGLSYEQYF
TRBV5-4,NA,NA,TRBJ2-3,TGTGCCAGCAGCTTGGAGCGGCGGGATACGCAGTATTTT,CASSLERRDTQYF
TRBV5-4,NA,TRBD1,TRBJ2-5,TGTGCCAGCAGCTCTTCCCCGCGACAGGGGACGAAGACCCAGTACTTC,CASSSSPRQGTKTQYF
TRBV12-3/TRBV12-4,NA,NA,TRBJ2-1,TGTGCCAGCAGTTTAAACAGGGAAGAGCAGTTCTTC,CASSLNREEQFF
TRBV20-1,NA,NA,TRBJ1-2,TGCAGTGCTAGTGCAGGTCCGCTGCGTGGCTACACCTTC,CSASAGPLRGYTF
TRBV19,NA,NA,TRBJ1-2,TGTGCCAGTAGTACCCATCGACAGGAGGGCTACACCTTC,CASSTHRQEGYTF
TRBV10-3,NA,TRBD1,TRBJ1-2,TGTGCCACCGGACAGGGAGTATATGGCTACACCTTC,CATGQGVYGYTF
TRBV12-3/TRBV12-4,few,NA,TRBJ2-5,TGTGCCAGCAGTTTACGGGGGCGGGAGACCCAGTACTTC,CASSLRGRETQYF
TRBV3-1,NA,NA,TRBJ2-3,TGTGCCAGCAGCCAATCCGGGGTAGAAGCAGATACGCAGTATTTT,CASSQSGVEADTQYF
TRBV18,NA,TRBD1,TRBJ1-6,TGTGCCAGCTCGTCGGGACAGGGCAATTCACCCCTCCACTTT,CASSSGQGNSPLHF
TRBV10-1,NA,TRBD1,TRBJ2-1,TGCGCCAGCAGTGGTCGGACAGGGCGATCGCATGAGCAGTTCTTC,CASSGRTGRSHEQFF
TRBV7-2,NA,TRBD2,TRBJ2-5,TGTGCCAGCACCCTCGGTCGGGCGGGAGACGGCGAGACCCAGTACTTC,CASTLGRAGDGETQYF